One and the same sample provided the 22 T cell receptor beta chains below, sequenced in a study of cytomegalovirus exposure and HLA in healthy donors. The PCR was carried out with 60 Vbeta primers and 13 Jbeta primers. Clones were read by immunoSEQ multiplex PCR, and TCRdb kept only the in-frame ones, dropping some. Of some 120,000 clones in the sample, roughly 80% were seen once. Sequencing was done on a sample of PBMCs. The origin of the receptors is a female donor in good health and CMV-seronegative.

The chain recombines TRBV10-3 with TRBJ2-3, with a weak D call TRBD2 (6 bases). With 0 bases removed from V and 2 bases from J, the gap between germline ends came to 15 bases. CDR1 and CDR2 (germline): ENHRY, SYGVKD. The length of the CDR3 is 17 residues. The CDR3 DNA is TGTGCCATCAGTGAGTCGCGGGGACCGGGGGTCACAGATACGCAGTATTTT. Protein: CAISESRGPGVTDTQYF.

This chain joins TRBV15 and TRBJ2-7; maybe TRBD1 (6 bases). The germline CDR1 and CDR2 sequences are LNHNV and YYDKDF (reference sequence). The CDR3 contains 16 residues. Deletions cut 3 bases from V and 0 bases from J, with 15 bases between. The CDR3 reads CATSSGQRTHSYEQYF. Here the CDR3 DNA reads TGTGCCACCAGCAGCGGACAGAGAACTCACTCCTACGAGCAGTACTTC.

The V call is TRBV7-9, the J call TRBJ2-7; a possible D gene is TRBD1 (5 bases). The germline V gene has CDR1 SEHNR and CDR2 FQNEAQ (reference sequence). V lost 5 bases to trimming and J lost 3 bases, with 11 bases between them. The CDR3 extends over 13 amino acids. The CDR3 region is CASSGRTSYEQYF. CDR3 nucleotides: TGTGCCAGCAGCGGACGGACAAGCTACGAGCAGTACTTC. Full variable domain (remainder filled in from reference TRBV7-9 and TRBJ2-7): DTGVSQNPRHKITKRGQNVTFRCDPISEHNRLYWYRQTLGQGPEFLTYFQNEAQLEKSRLLSDRFSAERPKGSFSTLEIQRTEQGDSAMYLCASSGRTSYEQYFGPGTRLTVT.

This chain joins TRBV4-1 and TRBJ2-1; the D gene is possibly TRBD2 (5 bases). Trimming shortened V by 1 base and J by 9 bases, and 10 bases separated the two germline ends. CDR3 length equals 13 residues. Germline V lookup: CDR1 MGHRA, CDR2 YSYEKL. The CDR3 DNA is TGCGCCAGCAGCCAAGTGTTAGGAGGTGAGCAGTTCTTC. This sequence encodes CASSQVLGGEQFF.

CDR3 nucleotide sequence: TGCGCCAGCAGTCAAACGGAAGAGACCCAGTACTTC. Its translation: CASSQTEETQYF. This chain links TRBV23-1 with TRBJ2-5, with no clear D. TRBV23-1 is flagged as an ORF with uncertain function. CDR3 length: 12 amino acids. The V gene lost 2 bases and the J gene lost 3 bases, with 4 bases spanning the gap.

The rearrangement uses TRBV9 and TRBJ1-5, with D perhaps TRBD1 (5 bases). Germline V gives CDR1 SGDLS, CDR2 YYNGEE. Trimming took off 1 base at V and 0 bases at J, with 8 bases between the two ends. The CDR3 length is 15 residues. The CDR3 bases are TGTGCCAGCAGCGTATGGGGGGATAGCAATCAGCCCCAGCATTTT. It encodes CASSVWGDSNQPQHF.

The V gene is TRBV6-5, the J gene TRBJ1-2; a possible D gene is TRBD1 (6 bases). The CDR3 has 15 amino acids. Trimming left V 6 bases short and J 7 bases short, with 21 bases between. CDR1 and CDR2 from the germline V gene are MNHEY and SVGAGI. CDR3 residues: CASRSGTLSTSGYTF. As DNA, the CDR3 is TGTGCCAGCAGATCCGGGACATTGTCGACGAGTGGCTACACCTTC.

This chain uses TRBV27 with TRBJ2-7; D not certain. This CDR3 has 10 residues. Deletions cut 5 bases from V and 3 bases from J, with 2 bases between. Looked up from germline, CDR1 is MNHEY and CDR2 is SMNVEV (reference sequence). The CDR3 DNA sequence: TGTGCCAGCAGTCTCTACGAGCAGTACTTC. Translation gives CASSLYEQYF.

The J gene is TRBJ2-7, the V gene TRBV11-2; 7 bases agree with TRBD1. The germline V gene encodes CDR1 SGHAT and CDR2 FQNNGV. The V segment lost 5 bases and the J segment 0 bases; nucleotides outside the gene matches: 7. The CDR3 loop spans 15 amino acids. CDR3 in DNA: TGTGCCAGCAGCCAAACGACAGGGACCTCCTACGAGCAGTACTTC. It encodes CASSQTTGTSYEQYF.

The chain uses TRBV19 and TRBJ1-4, with D tentatively TRBD1 (5 bases). The CDR3 has 14 residues. CDR1 and CDR2 (germline): LNHDA, SQIVND (reference sequence). V lost 8 bases, J lost 8 bases, and 18 bases lay in between. CDR3 amino acids: CASCQGSGAEKLFF. The CDR3 nucleotides are TGTGCCAGTTGCCAGGGCTCCGGAGCAGAAAAACTGTTTTTT.

This clone was seen more than once but under ten times. The rearrangement uses TRBV5-1 and TRBJ2-5, with TRBD1 matching over 8 bases. V shed 4 bases, J shed 2 bases, and the junction held 16 bases outside the gene matches. Germline CDR1 reads SGHRS; CDR2 reads YFSETQ. The CDR3 extends over 18 amino acids. The CDR3 loop is CASSPGGFAGPGQETQYF. DNA for the CDR3: TGCGCCAGCAGCCCAGGGGGCTTCGCGGGGCCGGGGCAAGAGACCCAGTACTTC.

This sequence joins TRBV5-1 and TRBJ1-2; 7 nucleotides agree with TRBD1. V trimming: 3 bases; J trimming: 5 bases; junction bases outside the gene matches: 13. CDR3 length: 16 amino acids. From germline, CDR1 is SGHRS and CDR2 YFSETQ. The CDR3 here is CASSSRQGGGIYGYTF. The CDR3 DNA follows: TGCGCCAGCAGCTCCCGACAGGGAGGAGGGATTTATGGCTACACCTTC.

The chain recombines TRBV4-1 with TRBJ2-3, with D perhaps TRBD1 (7 bases). The CDR3 loop spans 16 amino acids. The germline V gene encodes CDR1 MGHRA and CDR2 YSYEKL. The V end lost 5 bases, the J end lost 2 bases, and 17 bases lay between the germline ends. The CDR3, as DNA: TGCGCCAGCAGCACCCAGCCAGGGGGGTCCACAGATACGCAGTATTTT. It is translated as CASSTQPGGSTDTQYF.

The chain employs TRBV5-1 and TRBJ2-1, with 8 bases lining up with TRBD2. From germline, CDR1 is SGHRS and CDR2 YFSETQ. After removal of 1 base from V and 8 bases from J, the junction contained 8 bases not matched to a gene. This CDR3 contains 15 residues. The CDR3 spells CASSLPGGPIDEQFF. The CDR3 DNA is TGCGCCAGCAGCTTGCCGGGAGGGCCAATCGATGAGCAGTTCTTC.

This rearrangement joins TRBV6-1 to TRBJ2-5, with TRBD1 matching over 10 bases. V lost 4 bases and J lost 4; bases outside the gene matches: 6. This CDR3 has 15 residues. Germline V gives CDR1 MNHNS, CDR2 SASEGT. The CDR3 is CASSGQGATGETQYF. The CDR3 coding sequence is TGTGCCAGCAGTGGACAGGGGGCCACCGGAGAGACCCAGTACTTC.

V is TRBV6-5 and J is TRBJ1-1; the D gene is possibly TRBD1 (6 bases). V gave up 9 bases and J gave up 0 bases, with 11 bases separating them. The CDR3 covers 13 residues. CDR1 and CDR2 (germline): MNHEY, SVGAGI. CDR3 region: CASLQGMNTEAFF. Here the CDR3 DNA reads TGTGCCAGTTTACAGGGAATGAACACTGAAGCTTTCTTT.

The J gene is TRBJ1-2, the V gene TRBV2; D ambiguous. V was cut by 6 bases and J by 4 bases, with 15 bases left in between. The CDR3 has 14 residues. Germline CDR1 reads SNHLY; CDR2 reads FYNNEI. CDR3 sequence (DNA): TGTGCCAGCAGGCCGGACGGGAGACTCTATGGCTACACCTTC. Amino acid sequence: CASRPDGRLYGYTF.

The rearrangement joins TRBV6-1 to TRBJ1-4; 7 bases align to TRBD1. There are 13 residues in the CDR3. Looked up from germline, CDR1 is MNHNS and CDR2 is SASEGT. The trim removed 7 bases at V and 10 bases at J, leaving 9 bases unmatched. The CDR3 nucleotides are TGTGCCAGCAACCGAGGGGGCGTCGGAAAACTGTTTTTT. Translation: CASNRGGVGKLFF.

V usage is TRBV5-1 and J usage is TRBJ2-7; 8 positions match TRBD1. This CDR3 has 13 residues. Germline V gene data show CDR1 as SGHRS and CDR2 as YFSETQ. V lost 7 bases, J lost 2 bases, and 5 bases stayed unmatched. Here the CDR3 reads CASRRTGTYEQYF. CDR3 in DNA: TGCGCCAGCCGACGGACAGGGACCTACGAGCAGTACTTC. Using reference TRBV5-1 and TRBJ2-7 for the parts outside the CDR3, the full variable domain is KAGVTQTPRYLIKTRGQQVTLSCSPISGHRSVSWYQQTPGQGLQFLFEYFSETQRNKGNFPGRFSGRQFSNSRSEMNVSTLELGDSALYLCASRRTGTYEQYFGPGTRLTVT.

The chain has TRBV28 and TRBJ1-1; D uncertain. CDR3 length: 12 amino acids. Germline CDR1 and CDR2: MDHEN and SYDVKM. V was clipped by 2 bases and J by 5 bases, with 6 bases between them. CDR3 sequence reads: CASSLMRTEAFF. CDR3 DNA: TGTGCCAGCAGTTTAATGCGGACTGAAGCTTTCTTT.

The rearrangement joins TRBV5-1 to TRBJ2-5; 10 bases line up with TRBD2. The CDR3 length is 15 residues. Per germline, CDR1 SGHRS and CDR2 YFSETQ. V trimming: 0 bases; J trimming: 4 bases; junction bases outside the gene matches: 3. CDR3 sequence: CASSLGTSGLETQYF. The CDR3 DNA reads as TGCGCCAGCAGCTTGGGGACTAGCGGCCTAGAGACCCAGTACTTC.

This chain uses TRBV27 with TRBJ2-1, with D possibly matching TRBD2 (5 bases). The V end was cut by 3 bases, the J end by 0 bases, with 9 bases between. Germline CDR1 MNHEY, CDR2 SMNVEV (reference sequence). CDR3 length: 15 residues. This CDR3 is CASSFSGISYNEQFF. CDR3 bases: TGTGCCAGCAGTTTCAGCGGAATCTCCTACAATGAGCAGTTCTTC.